This TCR beta chain emerged from a study of beta chain features in type 1 diabetes. This clone was observed a handful of times. As yet, its antigen is unknown. Study-level points and caveats: Patients with type 1 diabetes showed fewer VDJ junction insertions and more deletions. Shortening that was moderate but significant affected the TCRB CDR3s of Type 1 diabetes patients in all four CD4+ subsets.

The CDR3 is 15 amino acids. J gave up 3 bases and V 3 bases, and 5 bases lay outside the gene matches. Per the germline V gene, CDR1 is SGHRS and CDR2 is YFSETQ. The authors reverse transcribed all of the isolated RNA, so sequencing captured expressed TCRB transcripts. Clones were sequenced by immunoSEQ multiplex PCR, and TCRdb holds only the in-frame ones, with some missing. The table lists around 120,000 clones, roughly a sixth of them singletons. The sample was central memory CD4+ T cells from blood. The chain joins TRBV5-1 to TRBJ2-1; TRBD2 matches at 8 bases. The clonotype comes from a man in his late teens or twenties with type 1 diabetes. The CDR3 spells CASSSAGVIYNEQFF. The CDR3 DNA reads TGCGCCAGCAGCTCAGCGGGAGTTATCTACAATGAGCAGTTCTTC.